This T cell receptor (beta chain) was recorded in a study of blood T cell repertoires in COVID-19. Turning to the study itself: Sample material is recorded as cDNA or gDNA derived from T cells, B-cell-depleted T cells, or PBMCs.

Each recovered donor of Cohort 3 presented with two negative PCRs, clearance, or symptom resolution. Per the original methods: Amplifying reference gene primers gave estimates of nucleated cell counts. Here immunoSEQ multiplex PCR was the method, and the copy in TCRdb shows in-frame clones only, minus some. V and J calls and clone size are those listed in that table; D and trimming were worked out from the DNA. Of 180,000 or so clones in the sample, over 75% were seen once. The CDR3 totals 13 residues. CDR1 is SGHVS and CDR2 is FNYEAQ in the germline V gene. V was trimmed by 6 bases and J by 3 bases, leaving 11 bases between them.

The sequenced sample was PBMCs or T cells enriched from blood (not recorded which). The clonotype comes from a man over 45 who had recovered from COVID-19. The chain combines TRBV7-6 with TRBJ2-5, with TRBD2 as a possible D gene (5 bases). The DNA of the CDR3 is TGTGCCAGCAGACCCCCAGCGGAAGAGACCCAGTACTTC. This codes for CASRPPAEETQYF.